This T cell receptor (beta chain) was identified during a study of a mutant IDH1 vaccine in newly diagnosed glioma. The overall study: The patients received vaccinations eight times, in weeks 1, 3, 5, 7, 11, 15, 19 and 23. Patients were started on vaccination 4-6 weeks after radiotherapy alone, or with temozolomide cycles.

Time point noted: week 5, during vaccination. Vaccination used 300 ug of mutant IDH1 20-mer peptide per dose, with topical imiquimod. Diagnosis in the donors showed new WHO grade 3 or 4 astrocytomas that were IDH1-mutant and ATRX-lost. Findings and limits, study-wide: Pseudoprogression showed no apparent link to changes in top peripheral T cell clonotypes.

Clones were read by immunoSEQ multiplex PCR, and TCRdb kept only the in-frame ones, dropping some. The repertoire consists of about 27,000 clones, with 65% to 80% occurring once and the leading ten covering almost 9.5%. On this clone itself: The antigen remains undetermined.

The CDR3 length is 15 residues. The V gene's germline CDR1 is LNHDA and CDR2 SQIVND (reference sequence). Trimming took off 7 bases at V and 4 bases at J, with 19 bases between the two ends. This chain joins TRBV19 and TRBJ1-2, with TRBD1 as a possible D gene (5 bases). The receptor was isolated from a man aged 35 to 55 with glioma. Sequenced material: PBMCs, taken from a glioma patient whose treatment included an IDH1 peptide vaccine. The CDR3 reads CASTEGRERSYGYTF. CDR3 DNA sequence: TGTGCCAGTACCGAGGGACGAGAAAGGTCCTATGGCTACACCTTC.